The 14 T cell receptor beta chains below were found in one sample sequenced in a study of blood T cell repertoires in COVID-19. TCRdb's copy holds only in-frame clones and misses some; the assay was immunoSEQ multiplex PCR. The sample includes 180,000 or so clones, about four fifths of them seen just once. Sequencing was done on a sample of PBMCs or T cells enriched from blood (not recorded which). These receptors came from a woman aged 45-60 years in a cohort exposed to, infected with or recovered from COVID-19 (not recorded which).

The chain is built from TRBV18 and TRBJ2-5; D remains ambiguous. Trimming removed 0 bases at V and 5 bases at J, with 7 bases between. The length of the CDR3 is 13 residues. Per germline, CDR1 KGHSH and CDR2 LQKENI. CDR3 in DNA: TGTGCCAGCTCACCACCTTCCTCTGAGACCCAGTACTTC. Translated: CASSPPSSETQYF.

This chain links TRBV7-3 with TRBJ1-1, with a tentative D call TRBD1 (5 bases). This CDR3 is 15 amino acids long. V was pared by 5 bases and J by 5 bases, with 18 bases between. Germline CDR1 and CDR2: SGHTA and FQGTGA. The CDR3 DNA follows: TGTGCCAGCAGCCCCCTCGGCGGGGGAGTTACTGAAGCTTTCTTT. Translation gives CASSPLGGGVTEAFF.

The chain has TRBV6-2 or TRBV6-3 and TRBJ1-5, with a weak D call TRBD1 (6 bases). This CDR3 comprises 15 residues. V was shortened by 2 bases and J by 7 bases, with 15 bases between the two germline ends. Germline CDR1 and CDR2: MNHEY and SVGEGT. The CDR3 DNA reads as TGTGCCAGCAGTTACACAGGGATGGGCGGGCAGCCCCAGCATTTT. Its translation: CASSYTGMGGQPQHF.

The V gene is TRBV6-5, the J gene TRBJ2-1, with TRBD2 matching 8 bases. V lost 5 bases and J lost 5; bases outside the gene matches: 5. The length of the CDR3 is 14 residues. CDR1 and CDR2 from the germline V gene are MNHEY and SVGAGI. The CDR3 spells CASSKERGHNEQFF. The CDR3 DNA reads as TGTGCCAGCAGTAAGGAGCGGGGGCACAATGAGCAGTTCTTC.

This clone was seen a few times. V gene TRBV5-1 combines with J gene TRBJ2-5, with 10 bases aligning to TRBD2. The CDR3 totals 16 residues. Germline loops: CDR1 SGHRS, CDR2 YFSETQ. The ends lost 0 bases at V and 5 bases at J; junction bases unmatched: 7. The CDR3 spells CASSLARLAGDETQYF. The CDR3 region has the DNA TGCGCCAGCAGCTTGGCTCGGCTAGCGGGGGACGAGACCCAGTACTTC.

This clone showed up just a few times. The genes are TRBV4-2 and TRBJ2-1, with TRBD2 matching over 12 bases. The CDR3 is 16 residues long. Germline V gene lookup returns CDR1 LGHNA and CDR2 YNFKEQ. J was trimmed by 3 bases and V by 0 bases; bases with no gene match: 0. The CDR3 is CASSQETSGSYNEQFF. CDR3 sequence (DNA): TGTGCCAGCAGCCAAGAGACTAGCGGGAGCTACAATGAGCAGTTCTTC.

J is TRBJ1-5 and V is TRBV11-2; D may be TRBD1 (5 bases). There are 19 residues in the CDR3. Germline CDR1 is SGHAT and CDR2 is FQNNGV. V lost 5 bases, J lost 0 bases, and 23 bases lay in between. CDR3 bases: TGTGCCAGCAGCCCCCGAGCGGGCAGGGCGGGTTATAGCAATCAGCCCCAGCATTTT. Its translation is CASSPRAGRAGYSNQPQHF.

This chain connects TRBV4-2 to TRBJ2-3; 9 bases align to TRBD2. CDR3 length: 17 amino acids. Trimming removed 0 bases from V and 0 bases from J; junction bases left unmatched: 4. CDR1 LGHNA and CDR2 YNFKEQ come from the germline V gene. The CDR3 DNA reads TGTGCCAGCAGCCAAGAAGCGGGGGGAGCTAGCACAGATACGCAGTATTTT. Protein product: CASSQEAGGASTDTQYF.

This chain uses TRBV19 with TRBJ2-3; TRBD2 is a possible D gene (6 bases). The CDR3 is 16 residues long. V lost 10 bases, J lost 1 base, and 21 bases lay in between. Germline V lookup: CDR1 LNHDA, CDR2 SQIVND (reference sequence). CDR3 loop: CATEPVGGTGTDTQYF. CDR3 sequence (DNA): TGTGCCACCGAACCGGTCGGGGGTACAGGCACAGATACGCAGTATTTT.

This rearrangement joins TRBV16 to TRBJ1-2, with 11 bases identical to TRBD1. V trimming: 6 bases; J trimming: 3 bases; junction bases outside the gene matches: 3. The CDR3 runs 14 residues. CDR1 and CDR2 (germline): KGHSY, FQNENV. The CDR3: CASSRDRGDYGYTF. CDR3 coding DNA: TGTGCCAGCAGTCGGGACAGGGGGGACTATGGCTACACCTTC.

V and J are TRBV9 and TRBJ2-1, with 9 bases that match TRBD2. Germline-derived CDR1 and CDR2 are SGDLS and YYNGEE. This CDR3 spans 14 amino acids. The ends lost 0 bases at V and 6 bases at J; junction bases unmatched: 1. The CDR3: CASSVGLAANEQFF. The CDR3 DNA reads TGTGCCAGCAGCGTAGGACTAGCGGCCAATGAGCAGTTCTTC.

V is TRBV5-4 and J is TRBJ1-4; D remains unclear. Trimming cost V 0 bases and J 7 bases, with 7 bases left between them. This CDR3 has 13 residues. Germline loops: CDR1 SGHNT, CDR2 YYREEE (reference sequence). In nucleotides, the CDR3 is TGTGCCAGCAGCTTGGACGGACTTGAAAAACTGTTTTTT. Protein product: CASSLDGLEKLFF.

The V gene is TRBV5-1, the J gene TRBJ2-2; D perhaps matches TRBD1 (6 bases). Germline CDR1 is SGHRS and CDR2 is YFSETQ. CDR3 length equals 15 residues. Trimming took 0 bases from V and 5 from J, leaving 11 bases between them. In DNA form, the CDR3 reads TGCGCCAGCAGCTTGGGGACAGTCCAGACCGGGGAGCTGTTTTTT. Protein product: CASSLGTVQTGELFF.

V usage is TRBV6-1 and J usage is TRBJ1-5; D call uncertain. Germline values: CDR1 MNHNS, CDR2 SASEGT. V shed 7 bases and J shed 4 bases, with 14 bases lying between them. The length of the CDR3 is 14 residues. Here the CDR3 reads CASTKSGWNQPQHF. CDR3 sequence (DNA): TGTGCCAGCACCAAATCGGGGTGGAATCAGCCCCAGCATTTT.